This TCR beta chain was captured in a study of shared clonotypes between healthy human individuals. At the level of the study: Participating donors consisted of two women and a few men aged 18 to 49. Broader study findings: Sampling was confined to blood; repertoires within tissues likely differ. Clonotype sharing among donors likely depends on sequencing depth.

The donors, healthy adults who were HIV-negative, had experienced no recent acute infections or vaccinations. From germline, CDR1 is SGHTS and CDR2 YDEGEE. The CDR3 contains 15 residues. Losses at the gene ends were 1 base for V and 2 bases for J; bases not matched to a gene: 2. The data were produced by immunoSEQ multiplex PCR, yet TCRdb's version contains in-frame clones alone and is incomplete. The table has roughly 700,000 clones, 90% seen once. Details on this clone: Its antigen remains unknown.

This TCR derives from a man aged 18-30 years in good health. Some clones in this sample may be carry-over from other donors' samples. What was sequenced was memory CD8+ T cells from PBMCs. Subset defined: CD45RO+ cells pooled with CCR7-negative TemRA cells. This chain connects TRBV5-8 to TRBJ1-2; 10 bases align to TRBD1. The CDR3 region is CASSLRQGANYGYTF. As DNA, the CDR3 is TGTGCCAGCAGCTTGAGACAGGGGGCAAACTATGGCTACACCTTC. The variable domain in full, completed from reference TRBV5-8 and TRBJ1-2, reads EAGVTQSPTHLIKTRGQQATLRCSPISGHTSVYWYQQALGLGLQFLLWYDEGEERNRGNFPPRFSGRQFPNYSSELNVNALELEDSALYLCASSLRQGANYGYTFGSGTRLTVV.